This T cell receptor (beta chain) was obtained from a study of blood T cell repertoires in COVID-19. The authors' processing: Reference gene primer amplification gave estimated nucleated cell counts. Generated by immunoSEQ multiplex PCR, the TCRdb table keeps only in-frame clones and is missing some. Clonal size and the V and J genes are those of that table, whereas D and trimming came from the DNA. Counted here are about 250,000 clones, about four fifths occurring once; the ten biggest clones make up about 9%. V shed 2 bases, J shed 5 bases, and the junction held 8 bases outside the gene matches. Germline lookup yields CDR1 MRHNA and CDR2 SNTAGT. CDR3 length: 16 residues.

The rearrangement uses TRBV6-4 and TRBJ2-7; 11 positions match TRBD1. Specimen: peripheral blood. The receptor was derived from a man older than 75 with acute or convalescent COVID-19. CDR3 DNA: TGTGCCAGCAGTGACGGGACAGGGGGATCTGTCGACGAGCAGTACTTC. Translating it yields CASSDGTGGSVDEQYF.